Listed below are T cell receptor beta chains from one sample, sequenced in a study of T cell repertoires in ileal Crohn's disease. Libraries were prepared by immunoSEQ multiplex PCR; TCRdb keeps only in-frame clonotypes and omits some of them. The data show 11,000 to 15,000 clones, about 82% seen once. Material: ileal tissue. The receptors come from an adult with Crohn's disease. CDR3s leave out the opening cysteine and the closing phenylalanine or tryptophan.

TRBV5-4	TRBJ1-1	ASSLQGKNTEAF
TRBV5-4	TRBJ1-2	ASSLDRVVHT
TRBV7-3	TRBJ2-1	ASSVFKGAYNEQF
TRBV2	TRBJ2-7	ASLQGAQDYEQY
TRBV4-1	TRBJ1-4	ASSLDRPRGEKLF
TRBV6-5	TRBJ2-7	ASSDSSSYEQY
TRBV5-4	TRBJ2-2	ASSLGALNTGELF
TRBV19	TRBJ1-5	ASSIRGIGQAVNQPQH
TRBV10-3	TRBJ2-7	AISADRGPYEQY
TRBV25-1	TRBJ2-3	ASSEALAGMVDTQY
TRBV27	TRBJ1-2	ASSPGQGRGYT
TRBV19	TRBJ1-3	ASSRSGDSGNTIY
TRBV2	TRBJ2-7	ASSEGQVINEQY
TRBV6-5	TRBJ2-1	ASSYSGGENSEQF
TRBV6-4	TRBJ2-1	ASSDSTSGGAEQF
TRBV29-1	TRBJ1-1	SVVERETEAF
TRBV6-5	TRBJ1-5	ASSLQGASNQPQH
TRBV28	TRBJ2-5	ASSLFYQGGSSGQY
TRBV6-1	TRBJ2-7	ASSEEPSYEQY
TRBV29-1	TRBJ2-3	SVGGLAGGVGTDTQY
TRBV2	TRBJ1-5	ASRTGVGGQPQH
TRBV7-9	TRBJ2-7	ASSRNLAGVTLTYEQY
TRBV29-1	TRBJ1-2	SVGGSNGYT
TRBV6-5	TRBJ1-5	ASSYPPSGQPQH
TRBV7-9	TRBJ2-4	ASSLLQGIQY
TRBV21-1	TRBJ1-2	ASTPKKDRDNYGYT
TRBV6-5	TRBJ1-5	ASSRDRGGNQPQH
TRBV6-1	TRBJ2-5	ASSEGPGTSGGARETQY
TRBV2	TRBJ2-7	ASREGLAASYEQY
TRBV14	TRBJ2-3	ASSQDSGTGYSVNTQY
TRBV20-1	TRBJ2-1	SASRGGEQF
TRBV9	TRBJ2-5	ASSGGEETQY
TRBV30	TRBJ1-4	AWEDRGKLF
TRBV5-6	TRBJ1-2	ASSLRDSRYGYT
TRBV2	TRBJ2-3	ASRQGAPDTQY
TRBV5-1	TRBJ2-3	ASSSGTSGPLGSDTQY
TRBV30	TRBJ2-3	AWSDGRGETDTQY
TRBV7-7	TRBJ1-1	ASSLTGNTEAF
TRBV2	TRBJ2-5	ASSVAGTQY
TRBV7-9	TRBJ2-7	ASSPPSSFEQY
TRBV7-3	TRBJ2-6	ASSYSSGANVLT